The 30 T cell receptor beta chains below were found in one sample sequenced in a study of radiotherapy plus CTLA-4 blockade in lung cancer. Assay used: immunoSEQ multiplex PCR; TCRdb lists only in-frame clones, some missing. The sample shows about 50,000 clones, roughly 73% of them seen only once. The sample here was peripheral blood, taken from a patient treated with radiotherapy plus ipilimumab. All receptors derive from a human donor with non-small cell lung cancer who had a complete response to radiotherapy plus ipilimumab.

CDR3 coding DNA: TGTGCCAGCAGCGGGACTAAGTCGGCGGGAGGGCCTGGTGAGCAGTTCTTC. As protein: CASSGTKSAGGPGEQFF. The J gene is TRBJ2-1, the V gene TRBV2; the match to TRBD2 covers 9 bases. With 6 bases clipped from V and 9 bases from J, the junction kept 18 bases outside the gene matches. The CDR3 contains 17 residues. Germline V gene lookup returns CDR1 SNHLY and CDR2 FYNNEI.

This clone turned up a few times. CDR3 in amino acids: CASSESRPSSGANVLTF. In DNA, the CDR3 is TGTGCCAGCAGTGAATCTCGTCCTAGCTCTGGGGCCAACGTCCTGACTTTC. V and J are TRBV2 and TRBJ2-6; D gene unclear. This CDR3 has 17 residues. Germline V gene lookup returns CDR1 SNHLY and CDR2 FYNNEI. V dropped 2 bases and J dropped 0 bases, with 11 bases sitting between them.

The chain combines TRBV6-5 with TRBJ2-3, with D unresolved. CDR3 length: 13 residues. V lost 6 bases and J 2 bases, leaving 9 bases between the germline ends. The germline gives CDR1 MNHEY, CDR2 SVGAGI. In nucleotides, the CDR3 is TGTGCCAGCAGCTCTACCAACACAGATACGCAGTATTTT. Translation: CASSSTNTDTQYF.

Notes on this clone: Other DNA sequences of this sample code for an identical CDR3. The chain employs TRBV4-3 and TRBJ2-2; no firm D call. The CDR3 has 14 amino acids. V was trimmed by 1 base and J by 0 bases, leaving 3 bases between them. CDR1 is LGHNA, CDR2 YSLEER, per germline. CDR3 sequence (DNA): TGCGCCAGCAGCCAAGGGCCGAACACCGGGGAGCTGTTTTTT. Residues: CASSQGPNTGELFF.

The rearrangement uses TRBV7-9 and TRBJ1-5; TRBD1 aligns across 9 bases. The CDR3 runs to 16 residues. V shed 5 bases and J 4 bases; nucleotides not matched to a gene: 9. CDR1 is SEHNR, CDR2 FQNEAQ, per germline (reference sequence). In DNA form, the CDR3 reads TGTGCCAGCAGCCGCGGGACAGGGAGGGGGAATCAGCCCCAGCATTTT. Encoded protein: CASSRGTGRGNQPQHF.

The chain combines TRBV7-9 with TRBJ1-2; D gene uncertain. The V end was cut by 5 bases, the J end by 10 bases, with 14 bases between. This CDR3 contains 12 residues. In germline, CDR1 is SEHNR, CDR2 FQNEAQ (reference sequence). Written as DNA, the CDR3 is TGTGCCAGCAGCCGAGGGCCCGATGTCTACACCTTC. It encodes CASSRGPDVYTF. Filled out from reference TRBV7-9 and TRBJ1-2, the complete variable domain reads DTGVSQNPRHKITKRGQNVTFRCDPISEHNRLYWYRQTLGQGPEFLTYFQNEAQLEKSRLLSDRFSAERPKGSFSTLEIQRTEQGDSAMYLCASSRGPDVYTFGSGTRLTVV.

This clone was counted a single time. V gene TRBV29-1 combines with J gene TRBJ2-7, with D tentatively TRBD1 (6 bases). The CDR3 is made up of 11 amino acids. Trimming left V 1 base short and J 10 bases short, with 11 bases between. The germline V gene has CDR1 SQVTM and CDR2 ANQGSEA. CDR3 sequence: CSVEGVGAQYF. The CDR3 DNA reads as TGCAGCGTTGAAGGAGTGGGGGCTCAGTACTTC.

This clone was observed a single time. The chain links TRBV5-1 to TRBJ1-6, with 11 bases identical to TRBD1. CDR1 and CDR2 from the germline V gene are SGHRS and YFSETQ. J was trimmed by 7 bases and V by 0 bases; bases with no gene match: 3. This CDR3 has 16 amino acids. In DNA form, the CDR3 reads TGCGCCAGCAGCTTGGACGGACAGGGGGCAAATTCACCCCTCCACTTT. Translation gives CASSLDGQGANSPLHF.

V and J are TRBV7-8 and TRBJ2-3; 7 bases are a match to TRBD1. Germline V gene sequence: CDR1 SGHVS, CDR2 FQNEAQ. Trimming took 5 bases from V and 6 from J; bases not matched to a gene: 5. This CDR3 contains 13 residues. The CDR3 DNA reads TGTGCCAGCAGCATACAGGGGTCGGATACGCAGTATTTT. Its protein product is CASSIQGSDTQYF.

The CDR3, as DNA: TGTGCCAGCAGCTCGGGAGGGACAGGGTCCACAGATACGCAGTATTTT. Translation gives CASSSGGTGSTDTQYF. The chain uses TRBV5-4 and TRBJ2-3; weak D call: TRBD1 (9 bases). Trimming pared 3 bases from V and 2 bases from J, leaving 16 bases between. Germline V lookup: CDR1 SGHNT, CDR2 YYREEE (reference sequence). This CDR3 has 16 residues.

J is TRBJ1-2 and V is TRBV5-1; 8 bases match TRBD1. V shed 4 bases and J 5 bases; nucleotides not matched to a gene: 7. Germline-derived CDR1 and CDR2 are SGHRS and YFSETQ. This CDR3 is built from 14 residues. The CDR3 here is CASSVTGTGYGYTF. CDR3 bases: TGCGCCAGCAGCGTGACCGGGACAGGATATGGCTACACCTTC.

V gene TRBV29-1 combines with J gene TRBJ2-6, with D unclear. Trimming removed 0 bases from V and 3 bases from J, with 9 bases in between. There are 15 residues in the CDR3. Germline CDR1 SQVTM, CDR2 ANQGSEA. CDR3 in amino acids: CSVEEARGGANVLTF. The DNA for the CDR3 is TGCAGCGTTGAAGAGGCTAGAGGTGGGGCCAACGTCCTGACTTTC.

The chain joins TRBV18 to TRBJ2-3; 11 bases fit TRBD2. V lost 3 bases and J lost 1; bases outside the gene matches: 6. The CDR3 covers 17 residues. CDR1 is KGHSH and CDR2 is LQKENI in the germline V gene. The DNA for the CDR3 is TGTGCCAGCTCACCCCTAGCGGGGGGAAAGGGCACAGATACGCAGTATTTT. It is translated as CASSPLAGGKGTDTQYF.

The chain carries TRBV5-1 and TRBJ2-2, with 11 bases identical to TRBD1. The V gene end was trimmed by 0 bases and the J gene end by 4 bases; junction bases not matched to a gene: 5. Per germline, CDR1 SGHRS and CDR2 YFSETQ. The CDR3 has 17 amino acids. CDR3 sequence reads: CASSLAGTGGSTGELFF. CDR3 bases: TGCGCCAGCAGCTTGGCAGGGACAGGGGGGAGCACCGGGGAGCTGTTTTTT.

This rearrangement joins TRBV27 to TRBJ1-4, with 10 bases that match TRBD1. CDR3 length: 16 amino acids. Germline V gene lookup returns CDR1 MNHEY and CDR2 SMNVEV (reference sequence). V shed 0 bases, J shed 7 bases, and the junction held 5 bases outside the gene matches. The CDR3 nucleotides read TGTGCCAGCAGTTTATCAGTCAGACAGGGGGCTGAAAAACTGTTTTTT. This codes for CASSLSVRQGAEKLFF.

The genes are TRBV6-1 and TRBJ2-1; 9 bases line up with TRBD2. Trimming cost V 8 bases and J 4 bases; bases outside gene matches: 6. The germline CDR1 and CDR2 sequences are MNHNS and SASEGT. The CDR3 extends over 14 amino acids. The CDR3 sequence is CASRATSGYNEQFF. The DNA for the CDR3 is TGTGCCAGCCGTGCGACTAGCGGATACAATGAGCAGTTCTTC.

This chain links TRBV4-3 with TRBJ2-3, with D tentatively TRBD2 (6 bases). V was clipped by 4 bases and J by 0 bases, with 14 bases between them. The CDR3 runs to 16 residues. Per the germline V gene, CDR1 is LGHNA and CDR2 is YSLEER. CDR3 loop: CASSPLGRGSTDTQYF. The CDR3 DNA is TGCGCCAGCAGCCCTCTCGGGCGGGGAAGCACAGATACGCAGTATTTT.

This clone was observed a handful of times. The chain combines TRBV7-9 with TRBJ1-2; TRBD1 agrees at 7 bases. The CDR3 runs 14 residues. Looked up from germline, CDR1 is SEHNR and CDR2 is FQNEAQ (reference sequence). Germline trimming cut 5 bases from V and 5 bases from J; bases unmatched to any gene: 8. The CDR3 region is CASSPAGQIYGYTF. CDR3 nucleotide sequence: TGTGCCAGCAGCCCCGCGGGACAGATATATGGCTACACCTTC.

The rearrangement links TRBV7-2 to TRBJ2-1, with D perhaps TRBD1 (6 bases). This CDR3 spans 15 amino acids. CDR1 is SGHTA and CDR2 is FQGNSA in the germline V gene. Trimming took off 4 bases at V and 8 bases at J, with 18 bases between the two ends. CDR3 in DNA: TGTGCCAGCAGCTCCCAGTCCACAGGGCGACATGAGCAGTTCTTC. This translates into CASSSQSTGRHEQFF.

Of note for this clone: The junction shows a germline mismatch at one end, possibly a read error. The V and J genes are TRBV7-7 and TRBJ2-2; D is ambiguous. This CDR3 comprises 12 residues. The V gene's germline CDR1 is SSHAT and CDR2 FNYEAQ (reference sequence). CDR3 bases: TGTGCTAGCAGCACACCCACCGGGGAGCTGTTTTTT. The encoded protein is CASSTPTGELFF.

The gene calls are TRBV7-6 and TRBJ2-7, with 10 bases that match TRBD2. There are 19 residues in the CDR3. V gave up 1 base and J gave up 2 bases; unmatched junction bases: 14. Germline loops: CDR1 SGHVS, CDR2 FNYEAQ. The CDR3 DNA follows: TGTGCCAGCAGCTTAGTCCCGGGACAGGTAGCGGGAGGAACCTACGAGCAGTACTTC. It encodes CASSLVPGQVAGGTYEQYF.

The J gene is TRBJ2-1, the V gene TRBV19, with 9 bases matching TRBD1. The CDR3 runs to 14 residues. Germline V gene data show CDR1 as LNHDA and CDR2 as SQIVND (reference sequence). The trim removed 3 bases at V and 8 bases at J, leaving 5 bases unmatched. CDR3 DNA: TGTGCCAGTAGTATTCGACAGGGGGTCGATGAGCAGTTCTTC. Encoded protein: CASSIRQGVDEQFF.

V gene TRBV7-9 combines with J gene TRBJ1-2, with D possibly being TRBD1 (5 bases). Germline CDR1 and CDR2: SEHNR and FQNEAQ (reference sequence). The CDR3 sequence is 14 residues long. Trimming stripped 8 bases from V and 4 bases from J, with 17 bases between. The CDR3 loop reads CASYRQSISYGYTF. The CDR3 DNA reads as TGTGCCAGCTATAGACAGTCAATATCCTATGGCTACACCTTC.

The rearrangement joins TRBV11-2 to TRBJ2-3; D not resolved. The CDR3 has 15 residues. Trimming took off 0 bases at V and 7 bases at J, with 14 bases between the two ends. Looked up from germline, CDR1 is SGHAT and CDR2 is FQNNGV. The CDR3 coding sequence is TGTGCCAGCAGCTTAGATGGAAGCCCGCGGAATACGCAGTATTTT. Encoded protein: CASSLDGSPRNTQYF.

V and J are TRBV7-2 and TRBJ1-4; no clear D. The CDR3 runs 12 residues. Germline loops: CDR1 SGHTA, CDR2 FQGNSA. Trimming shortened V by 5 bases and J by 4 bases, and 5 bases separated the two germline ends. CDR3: CASSAGNEKLFF. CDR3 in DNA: TGTGCCAGCAGCGCCGGTAATGAAAAACTGTTTTTT.

This chain's CDR3 is CASSIGRGQQAFF. Written as DNA, the CDR3 is TGTGCCAGTAGTATCGGCCGGGGACAACAAGCTTTCTTT. V and J are TRBV19 and TRBJ1-1, with a weak D call TRBD1 (6 bases). Germline values: CDR1 LNHDA, CDR2 SQIVND (reference sequence). This CDR3 region has 13 residues. The germline V and J ends were trimmed by 3 bases and 9 bases, with 14 bases remaining between them.

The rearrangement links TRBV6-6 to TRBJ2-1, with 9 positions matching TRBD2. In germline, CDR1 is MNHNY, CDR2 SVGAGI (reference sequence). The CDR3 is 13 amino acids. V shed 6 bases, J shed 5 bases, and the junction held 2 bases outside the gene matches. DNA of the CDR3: TGTGCCAGCAGGCTAGCGGGGCACAATGAGCAGTTCTTC. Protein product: CASRLAGHNEQFF.

CDR3 residues: CASSRYEQYF. The CDR3 region has the DNA TGTGCCAGCAGTCGCTACGAGCAGTACTTC. The chain links TRBV5-8 to TRBJ2-7; D gene unclear. The CDR3 is 10 residues long. V was pared by 5 bases and J by 3 bases, with 3 bases between. Germline V CDR1 and CDR2: SGHTS, YDEGEE.

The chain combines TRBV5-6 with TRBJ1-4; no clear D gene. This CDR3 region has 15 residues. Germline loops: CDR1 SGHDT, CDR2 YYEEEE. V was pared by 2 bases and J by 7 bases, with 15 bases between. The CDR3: CASSFYSPVGEKLFF. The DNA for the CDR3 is TGTGCCAGCAGCTTTTACAGTCCTGTTGGTGAAAAACTGTTTTTT.

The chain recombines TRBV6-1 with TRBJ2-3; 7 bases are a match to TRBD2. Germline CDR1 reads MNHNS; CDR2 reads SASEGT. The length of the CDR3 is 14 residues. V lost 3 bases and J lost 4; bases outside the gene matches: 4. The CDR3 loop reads CASSELGGPDTQYF. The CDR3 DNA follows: TGTGCCAGCAGTGAGTTGGGAGGGCCAGATACGCAGTATTTT.